The entry below describes one T cell receptor (beta chain). This entry is derived from a study of cytomegalovirus exposure and HLA in healthy donors. Vbeta (60) and Jbeta (13) primers were used in the PCR. Sequenced by immunoSEQ multiplex PCR; TCRdb stores in-frame clones only, minus some. The profile shows approximately 75,000 clones, about 79% of them singletons. CDR1 and CDR2 from the germline V gene are MNHEY and SVGAGI. V trimming: 7 bases; J trimming: 2 bases; junction bases outside the gene matches: 3. This CDR3 is 13 amino acids long. The source is a man between 65 and 79 years old in good health and CMV-seropositive. The sample comprised PBMCs. V and J are TRBV6-5 and TRBJ1-2; 8 bases agree with TRBD1. The CDR3 loop reads CASTDRGNYGYTF. In nucleotides, the CDR3 is TGTGCCAGCACCGACAGGGGAAACTATGGCTACACCTTC.